The entry below describes one T cell receptor (beta chain). No antigen is known for it. These data originate in a study of T-cell memory formation after mild COVID-19. Whole-study results and caveats: While clones contracting from day 15 to 85 were balanced between CD4 and CD8, later expanders leaned CD4+. Mainly CM and EM harbored the contracting CD4+ clones; mainly EMRA harbored the CD8+ ones.

TCR alpha and TCR beta cDNA libraries carrying sample barcodes and UMIs were produced by 5'RACE using constant-segment primers. TCRdb re-derived calls from the 5' RACE reads in MiXCR, one entry per CDR3 protein. The sample yields fewer than 650,000 distinct CDR3 sequences, roughly 17% seen once. The specimen was PBMCs or a T cell subset sorted from them (not recorded which). This clonotype originated in an adult woman who had mild COVID-19 (a few samples of this study predate the infection). Cell type and time point are not known.

CDR3 DNA sequence: TGTGCCAGCAGTTACTCGGGACAGGAATGGGGGAACACTGAAGCTTTCTTT. Translated, it gives CASSYSGQEWGNTEAFF. The chain joins TRBV6-5 to TRBJ1-1; 8 positions match TRBD1. Germline V lookup: CDR1 MNHEY, CDR2 SVGAGI. CDR3 length: 17 residues. The ends lost 0 bases at V and 1 base at J; junction bases unmatched: 7.